This is a list of T cell receptor beta chains from one sample in a study of blood T cell repertoires in COVID-19. Here immunoSEQ multiplex PCR was the method, and the copy in TCRdb shows in-frame clones only, minus some. The repertoire has some 220,000 clones, about 85% of them found once; the top ten carry over 15%. Input material: peripheral blood. The receptors derive from a woman older than 75 with active or convalescent COVID-19. CDR3s include the opening cysteine and the closing phenylalanine or tryptophan. Each record gives: J gene, V gene, D gene, CDR3 DNA, CDR3 protein. The D gene is left open where the match is weak.

j_gene: TRBJ2-7
v_gene: TRBV2
d_gene: TRBD1
CDR3nt: TGTGCCAGCAGTGAAGAAGGACAGGGTTACGAGCAGTACTTC
CDR3aa: CASSEEGQGYEQYF

j_gene: TRBJ2-7
v_gene: TRBV5-1
d_gene: TRBD2
CDR3nt: TGCGCCAGCAGCTTCAGGGCGGGAGGAGTGGGCGAGCAGTACTTC
CDR3aa: CASSFRAGGVGEQYF

j_gene: TRBJ2-2
v_gene: TRBV4-1
d_gene: .
CDR3nt: TGCGCCAGCAGCCAAGACAGTATTAGGGTCAGGGGCTCCTCCGGGGAGCTGTTTTTT
CDR3aa: CASSQDSIRVRGSSGELFF

j_gene: TRBJ2-3
v_gene: TRBV18
d_gene: TRBD2
CDR3nt: TGTGCCAGCTCACCACGCGATAGCGGGGAAACCTATAGCACAGATACGCAGTATTTT
CDR3aa: CASSPRDSGETYSTDTQYF

j_gene: TRBJ2-5
v_gene: TRBV29-1
d_gene: .
CDR3nt: TGCAGCGTTGGGGTTTTCCTGGGGGCCGGGGAGACCCAGTACTTC
CDR3aa: CSVGVFLGAGETQYF

j_gene: TRBJ2-5
v_gene: TRBV7-3
d_gene: TRBD2
CDR3nt: TGTGCCAGCAGCTTAATTGCGGGGGGGTACGAGACCCAGTACTTC
CDR3aa: CASSLIAGGYETQYF

j_gene: TRBJ2-7
v_gene: TRBV7-2
d_gene: TRBD2
CDR3nt: TGTGCCAGCAGCTTAGTGGCTAGCGGGGCTTACGAGCAGTACTTC
CDR3aa: CASSLVASGAYEQYF

j_gene: TRBJ1-2
v_gene: TRBV19
d_gene: .
CDR3nt: TGTGCCAGTAGGCTGGAGAGGACAGCTAACTATGGCTACACCTTC
CDR3aa: CASRLERTANYGYTF

j_gene: TRBJ2-1
v_gene: TRBV9
d_gene: .
CDR3nt: TGTGCCAGCAGCGTAGCTTACACCCCACGCAATGAGCAGTTCTTC
CDR3aa: CASSVAYTPRNEQFF

j_gene: TRBJ1-4
v_gene: TRBV7-9
d_gene: .
CDR3nt: TGTGCCAGCAGCTTACAGGGGCTCGGTGAAAAACTGTTTTTT
CDR3aa: CASSLQGLGEKLFF

j_gene: TRBJ2-1
v_gene: TRBV11-2
d_gene: TRBD2
CDR3nt: TGTGCCAGCAGCGAGGGGCCAGCGGGGTACAATGAGCAGTTCTTC
CDR3aa: CASSEGPAGYNEQFF

j_gene: TRBJ2-7
v_gene: TRBV18
d_gene: TRBD1
CDR3nt: TGTGCCAGCTCACCTAATGACAGGGGAACCTACGAGCAGTACTTC
CDR3aa: CASSPNDRGTYEQYF

j_gene: TRBJ2-5
v_gene: TRBV30
d_gene: .
CDR3nt: TGTGCCTCCACCGCTCCGGCAGGTCAAGAGACCCAGTACTTC
CDR3aa: CASTAPAGQETQYF

j_gene: TRBJ1-5
v_gene: TRBV30
d_gene: TRBD1
CDR3nt: TGTGCCTGGAGTGAGAGGGGGCGGAGGGTCAGCAATCAGCCCCAGCATTTT
CDR3aa: CAWSERGRRVSNQPQHF

j_gene: TRBJ1-5
v_gene: TRBV5-1
d_gene: .
CDR3nt: TGCGCCAGCAGCCCTCAGGGGCCCAATCAGCCCCAGCATTTT
CDR3aa: CASSPQGPNQPQHF